The sequence of this T cell receptor beta chain was determined in a study of T cell responses to AZD1222 COVID-19 vaccine. Background on the study: Second-dose recipients at about 4 or about 12 weeks were treated as one pooled group.

The CDR3 is 13 amino acids. The V end lost 2 bases, the J end lost 3 bases, and 10 bases lay between the germline ends. The V gene's germline CDR1 is GTSNPN and CDR2 SVGIG (reference sequence). The assay was immunoSEQ multiplex PCR, and TCRdb's table has in-frame clones only and misses some. This table holds over 100,000 clones, over 75% found once. The material sequenced was peripheral blood, taken on day 0 of AZD1222 vaccination. This TCR was sampled from an adult in good health. This chain connects TRBV30 to TRBJ1-2; the D is unclear. Here the CDR3 DNA reads TGTGCCTGGAGTACGGGGTCCCACTATGGCTACACCTTC. Translated, it gives CAWSTGSHYGYTF.